Included here is one T cell receptor (beta chain) sequence, with context. The antigen it binds to is not known. Base-call qualities are not available, and no considerably larger clone is one nucleotide away. The sample's time point label, decoded: baseline before first vaccination. In the paper's terms, the treatment or condition label means: meningococcal conjugate vaccine given as trial control. Samples from vaccinated people were obtained from the UK trials COV001 and COV002, which included a single-blind randomized controlled phase 2/3 trial of AZD1222 (ChAdOx1 nCoV-19) in healthy adults. Trial participant PBMC samples were collected at day 0 and day 28 after the second dose for TCRbeta chain sequencing. This sample is drawn from a study of T cell responses to AZD1222 COVID-19 vaccine (dated by TCRdb to the early 2020s). Regarding the study in general: A total of 240 or so trial participants underwent TCR sequencing, of whom about 200 had received two doses of AZD1222 and some 25 had received two doses of the MenACWY control vaccine. Trial participants were enrolled into age subgroups of 18-55, 56-69 and 70-plus years, which contained approximately 150, 28 and 58 TCR-sequenced participants, respectively.

The full study reports these points: No day 14 peak-response samples were available, so repertoires were characterized only after the peak T cell response. Only five to seven AZD1222 recipients were SARS-CoV-2 seropositive at baseline, limiting conclusions about previously exposed vaccinees. Participants were mostly white British and included more females than males, and it was suggested by the authors that clonal diversity may have been underestimated. Reportedly, almost half of the unique spike-specific TCRs recognized epitopes lying outside the regions that are mutated in the B.1.351 and B.1.1.7 variants. The 56-69-year group was small, and its depth increase did not reach significance, likely because of low power. Vaccine-associated CD4 TCRs spanned the whole spike protein, with dominant responses in regions 160-218 and 743-854. After two AZD1222 doses, spike-specific TCR breadth and depth were significantly higher than at day 0 and than in MenACWY recipients.

Between the V and J ends, shortened by 4 bases and 3 bases respectively, the junction contains 24 bases. CDR1 and CDR2 are read off the germline V gene as LGHNA and YSLEER. Taken from cysteine to phenylalanine, the CDR3 has 18 residues. Just CDR3 DNA is preserved here, 54 bases in frame from base 1. The CDR3 regions of human TCRbeta chains were analyzed by immunosequencing. On the study's bioinformatics: Repertoire TCRs were matched against a reference library of SARS-CoV-2-specific TCRs generated with the MIRA antigen-specificity platform. Breadth was defined as the fraction of unique TCRs that were SARS-CoV-2-associated, and depth was defined as the fraction of total T cells that were SARS-CoV-2-associated. Using the MIRA data, each spike-specific TCR was mapped to the spike region that the TCR reacts to and placed in a CD4 or CD8 class. Log10-transformed breadth and depth values were compared by one-way ANOVA with Sidak's multiple comparisons tests. TCRdb retrieved this table from immuneACCESS and kept in-frame rearrangements only. Not all clones are present; in checked studies, unresolved V genes account for under half, and no reason is known for the remainder. The DNA gave D and trimming, while V, J and clone size come from that table. This sample comprises about 120,000 clones, 70% to 90% of them detected only once. The ten largest clones add up to 3.9% of the sample.

Source: peripheral blood, taken on day 0 of MenACWY control vaccination. In this chain, TRBV4-3 is recombined with TRBJ1-1, with TRBD1 tentatively as D gene (6 bases match). The sequence was collected from an adult in good health. Here is the DNA: TGCGCCAGCAGCCCCGCTTCGGCGGGGGCCGGGGGGGACACTGAAGCTTTCTTT. Its protein is CASSPASAGAGGDTEAFF.